The clone carrying this T cell receptor (beta chain) came up a few times. What it binds is unknown. Sampled while nominally healthy, donors likely had unrecorded immune exposures. This sample was included in a study of cytomegalovirus exposure and HLA in healthy donors. Study findings and constraints: The study designated over 150 TCR beta chains cytomegalovirus-associated. Prior analysis indicated that the majority of TCR beta V segments exhibited productivity approximately 87% or approximately 30% of the time. Beyond CMV serostatus, there was no information to go on about immune exposure.

PCR was performed using 60 Vbeta and 13 Jbeta primers. Profiling relied on immunoSEQ multiplex PCR, and the TCRdb table lists in-frame clones only, not all of them. This sample has tens of thousands of clones; approximately 64% occur once, and the top ten carry 5.5% to 6%. This TCR was recovered from a boy younger than 18 in good health and CMV-seropositive. The sample consisted of PBMCs.

The CDR3 nucleotides are TGTGCCAGCAGTTCGAGGACGGGAGGCTACACCTTC. Protein product: CASSSRTGGYTF. This sequence joins TRBV6-5 and TRBJ1-2; D gene unclear. This CDR3 has 12 amino acids. Germline CDR1 MNHEY, CDR2 SVGAGI. The V and J ends lost 4 bases and 8 bases respectively, with 11 bases between them.